The T cell receptor (beta chain) described here comes from a study of blood T cell repertoires in COVID-19. Generated by immunoSEQ multiplex PCR, the TCRdb table keeps only in-frame clones and is missing some. There are about 240,000 clones in the sample; around 80% occur only once, and less than 4% lies in the top ten. The CDR3 is 16 residues long. V lost 1 base, J lost 4 bases, and 9 bases stayed unmatched. The V gene's germline CDR1 is SGHVS and CDR2 FNYEAQ. The chain uses TRBV7-6 and TRBJ2-7; TRBD1 agrees at 8 bases. Source material: peripheral blood. The receptor was isolated from a woman between 18 and 29 years old with acute or convalescent COVID-19. CDR3 region: CASSLVGQGVGYEQYF. The CDR3 region has the DNA TGTGCCAGCAGCTTAGTCGGACAGGGTGTGGGGTACGAGCAGTACTTC.